A single sample gave rise to the 13 T cell receptor beta chains below, sequenced in a study of multiple sclerosis patients with progressive multifocal leukoencephalopathy. Time point given: before natalizumab initiation. Here immunoSEQ multiplex PCR was the method, and the copy in TCRdb shows in-frame clones only, minus some. The table records more than 30,000 clones, over 75% of them present only once. The sample comprised PBMCs. The receptors were gathered from a human donor with multiple sclerosis.

The chain uses TRBV6-1 and TRBJ1-4; tentative D call: TRBD1 (5 bases). The CDR3 length is 11 residues. Per germline, CDR1 MNHNS and CDR2 SASEGT. The ends were cut back, 10 bases at V and 14 bases at J, with 17 bases in the middle. The CDR3 loop reads CATAVGAGLFF. The CDR3 region has the DNA TGTGCCACCGCGGTCGGGGCGGGCCTGTTTTTT.

CDR3 bases: TGTGCCAGCGGCCGACAGGGGGCGCCCCACGAGCAGTACTTC. Its translation: CASGRQGAPHEQYF. This rearrangement joins TRBV18 to TRBJ2-5; 10 bases are a match to TRBD1. The J call may be mistaken, given a closer DNA end match to TRBJ2-7. Germline-derived CDR1 and CDR2 are KGHSH and LQKENI. This CDR3 has 14 residues.

The chain links TRBV5-1 to TRBJ2-2; possible D gene TRBD2, 6 bases. The CDR3 is 13 amino acids. V shed 4 bases and J shed 6 bases, with 10 bases lying between them. Germline values: CDR1 SGHRS, CDR2 YFSETQ. CDR3 nucleotides: TGCGCCAGCAGCACGGGAGAGGCCGGGGAGCTGTTTTTT. Translating gives CASSTGEAGELFF.

The chain couples TRBV11-2 to TRBJ1-1, with TRBD1 identical over 7 bases. Germline lookup yields CDR1 SGHAT and CDR2 FQNNGV. Germline trimming cut 3 bases from V and 10 bases from J; bases unmatched to any gene: 5. CDR3 size: 12 residues. CDR3: CASSFGTEGAFF. The CDR3 DNA reads TGTGCCAGCAGCTTTGGGACAGAGGGAGCTTTCTTT.

This clone was detected once. The CDR3 loop reads CASSLRGDRIYEQYF. For the CDR3, the DNA is TGTGCCAGCAGCTTGAGAGGGGACAGAATATACGAGCAGTACTTC. This sequence joins TRBV7-2 and TRBJ2-7, with 7 bases that match TRBD1. Germline V gene data show CDR1 as SGHTA and CDR2 as FQGNSA. The J segment lost 4 bases and the V segment lost 3 bases, leaving 9 bases of the junction unmatched. There are 15 residues in the CDR3. Drawing the rest from reference TRBV7-2 and TRBJ2-7, the complete variable domain is GAGVSQSPSNKVTEKGKDVELRCDPISGHTALYWYRQSLGQGLEFLIYFQGNSAPDKSGLPSDRFSAERTGGSVSTLTIQRTQQEDSAVYLCASSLRGDRIYEQYFGPGTRLTVT.

This chain joins TRBV25-1 and TRBJ1-5; D is perhaps TRBD1 (6 bases). CDR1 and CDR2 from the germline V gene are MGHDK and SYGVNS. The CDR3 spans 12 residues. V lost 5 bases, J lost 7 bases, and 9 bases lay in between. The CDR3, as DNA: TGTGCCAGCAGTAGGGGGGTACAGCCCCAGCATTTT. As protein: CASSRGVQPQHF.

V gene TRBV7-2 combines with J gene TRBJ2-2, with 14 bases that match TRBD2. CDR1 SGHTA and CDR2 FQGNSA come from the germline V gene. J lost 6 bases, V lost 5 bases, and 14 bases had no gene match. The CDR3 extends over 19 amino acids. CDR3 DNA: TGTGCCAGCAGCCCCCGGGGACTAGCGGGAGTTGGTAGTGCCGGGGAGCTGTTTTTT. Translating gives CASSPRGLAGVGSAGELFF.

V gene TRBV5-1 combines with J gene TRBJ2-7; TRBD1 agrees at 7 bases. V lost 3 bases, J lost 6 bases, and 6 bases stayed unmatched. Germline V CDR1 and CDR2: SGHRS, YFSETQ. The CDR3 covers 13 residues. CDR3 bases: TGCGCCAGCAGCTCTGGACAGGACTCCGAGCAGTACTTC. Protein: CASSSGQDSEQYF.

The chain couples TRBV15 to TRBJ2-1, with 9 nucleotides matching TRBD2. V shed 0 bases, J shed 2 bases, and the junction held 5 bases outside the gene matches. Germline values: CDR1 LNHNV, CDR2 YYDKDF (reference sequence). The CDR3 totals 17 residues. The CDR3 sequence is CATSRDQLAGAYNEQFF. As DNA, the CDR3 is TGTGCCACCAGCAGAGATCAATTAGCGGGAGCCTACAATGAGCAGTTCTTC.

The chain joins TRBV15 to TRBJ2-3; D is ambiguous. The V end was cut by 3 bases, the J end by 0 bases, with 13 bases between. Germline V gives CDR1 LNHNV, CDR2 YYDKDF (reference sequence). This CDR3 comprises 16 residues. The CDR3 here is CATSSWLEMSTDTQYF. In DNA, the CDR3 is TGTGCCACCAGCAGCTGGCTAGAGATGAGCACAGATACGCAGTATTTT.

The chain is built from TRBV28 and TRBJ2-5; 8 bases line up with TRBD2. The J call may be incorrect, as the DNA end agrees better with TRBJ2-7. CDR3 length: 15 residues. Germline V gene sequence: CDR1 MDHEN, CDR2 SYDVKM. CDR3: CASTPFTGGLDEQYF. CDR3 sequence (DNA): TGTGCCAGCACCCCTTTCACGGGAGGGCTGGACGAGCAGTACTTC.

J is TRBJ2-2 and V is TRBV9, with D unclear. This CDR3 spans 12 amino acids. V was clipped by 5 bases and J by 2 bases, with 4 bases between them. Looked up from germline, CDR1 is SGDLS and CDR2 is YYNGEE. CDR3 DNA sequence: TGTGCCAGCAGACGTAACACCGGGGAGCTGTTTTTT. Protein sequence: CASRRNTGELFF.

V usage is TRBV27 and J usage is TRBJ2-7, with a tentative D call TRBD2 (5 bases). Trimming cost V 2 bases and J 0 bases, with 5 bases left between them. The CDR3 length is 13 residues. Germline-derived CDR1 and CDR2 are MNHEY and SMNVEV (reference sequence). This CDR3 reads CASSLTSSYEQYF. The CDR3 nucleotides are TGTGCCAGCAGTTTAACTAGCTCCTACGAGCAGTACTTC.